Listed below are T cell receptor beta chains from one sample, sequenced in a study of radiotherapy plus CTLA-4 blockade in lung cancer. TCRdb's copy holds only in-frame clones and misses some; the assay was immunoSEQ multiplex PCR. The sample carries about 110,000 clones, approximately 77% recorded once. Sample: peripheral blood, taken from a patient treated with radiotherapy plus ipilimumab. The receptor source for this set is a human donor with non-small cell lung cancer that progressed on radiotherapy plus ipilimumab. Some clones in this sample may be carry-over from other donors' samples. The CDR3 runs from the conserved cysteine through the conserved F or W. The D gene is left open where the match is weak. Clone size is given for some rows only: seen once, a few or many times, or a class if the clone is expanded.

>TRBV25-1|TRBJ2-3|-|TRBD1
TGTGCCAGCAGCCAAGGACAGGGCGCTAGCACAGATACGCAGTATTTT
CASSQGQGASTDTQYF
>TRBV5-4|TRBJ2-7|once|-
TGTGCCAGCAGCTTGGTTGCTGTGGGTGGTGAGCAGTACTTC
CASSLVAVGGEQYF
>TRBV6-5|TRBJ1-5|-|TRBD1
TGTGCCAGCAGTTACTCGACTCCGGGACAGGGGTATCCCCAGCATTTT
CASSYSTPGQGYPQHF
>TRBV7-9|TRBJ1-1|-|-
TGTGCCAGCAGCCATGGGAGGACTGAAGCTTTCTTT
CASSHGRTEAFF
>TRBV6-1|TRBJ1-2|-|-
TGTGCCAGCAGTGAAGATGGAGGGGGAGGCTATGGCTACACCTTC
CASSEDGGGGYGYTF
>TRBV7-9|TRBJ1-1|-|TRBD1
TGTGCCAGCAGCTTGACAGGGGGCGCCCCAAAAGCTTTCTTT
CASSLTGGAPKAFF
>TRBV14|TRBJ1-1|-|-
TGTGCCAGCAGCCTAGGGGTTCTCACAGAAGCTTTCTTT
CASSLGVLTEAFF
>TRBV19|TRBJ1-6|few|-
TGTGCCAGTAGCCTTGGACAGTATTCACCCCTCCACTTT
CASSLGQYSPLHF
>TRBV2|TRBJ1-5|-|-
TGTGCCAGCAGCTCGGGACGGTTTAGCAATCAGCCCCAGCATTTT
CASSSGRFSNQPQHF
>TRBV6-1|TRBJ1-5|few|-
TGTGCCAGCAGTGACCACGGACATCGCAATCAGCCCCAGCATTTT
CASSDHGHRNQPQHF
>TRBV6-5|TRBJ1-3|-|-
TGTGCCAGCAGCCCCACTCACGGCTCTGGAAACACCATATATTTT
CASSPTHGSGNTIYF
>TRBV27|TRBJ2-3|-|-
TGTGCCAGCAGTTTACAGGTTACAGATACGCAGTATTTT
CASSLQVTDTQYF
>TRBV5-1|TRBJ2-1|-|TRBD2
TGCGCCAGCAGCTTGGCCACGGGGGGGCCTGACAATGAGCAGTTCTTC
CASSLATGGPDNEQFF
>TRBV7-2|TRBJ2-7|few|-
TGTGCCAGCAGCATGGGACAAGCCTACGAGCAGTACTTC
CASSMGQAYEQYF
>TRBV5-8|TRBJ1-5|-|TRBD1
TGTGCCAGCAGCGGGACAGGGGGCAATCAGCCCCAGCATTTT
CASSGTGGNQPQHF
>TRBV12-5|TRBJ2-7|once|-
TGTGCTAGTGGCCCACACGGTGAGCAGTACTTC
CASGPHGEQYF
>TRBV18|TRBJ2-3|-|-
TGTGCCAGCTCACCACGCGTTGGCACAGATACGCAGTATTTT
CASSPRVGTDTQYF
>TRBV10-3|TRBJ1-1|-|-
TGTGCCATCAGTGAGTCGTTAGCTTACAACACTGAAGCTTTCTTT
CAISESLAYNTEAFF
>TRBV6-5|TRBJ2-5|-|-
TGTGCCACCACCAACCCCGGCGGGGAGACCCAGTACTTC
CATTNPGGETQYF
>TRBV28|TRBJ2-4|once|-
TGTGCCAGCAGTTTTAACCGGATAGCCAAAAACATTCAGTACTTC
CASSFNRIAKNIQYF
>TRBV2|TRBJ1-1|-|-
TGTGCCAGCAGTCTAGACAGGAACACTGAAGCTTTCTTT
CASSLDRNTEAFF
>TRBV19|TRBJ1-5|once|-
TGTGCCAGCCGGGGGCAGGGTCAGCCCCAGCATTTT
CASRGQGQPQHF
>TRBV29-1|TRBJ2-1|-|-
TGCAGCGTCCGTCCTAGCGAGAACAATGAGCAGTTCTTC
CSVRPSENNEQFF
>TRBV4-2|TRBJ1-2|-|-
TGTGCCAGCAGCCAAGATCAAATGGGGGCGCGCAGCTATGGCTACACCTTC
CASSQDQMGARSYGYTF
>TRBV10-2|TRBJ2-3|-|TRBD2
TGCGCCAGCATCCAACTAGCGGGGGGACCGGGGGGCTCCACAGATACGCAGTATTTT
CASIQLAGGPGGSTDTQYF
>TRBV7-8|TRBJ2-7|-|-
TGTGCCAGCAGCTTAGCTGGGGTTACCTACGAGCAGTACTTC
CASSLAGVTYEQYF
>TRBV27|TRBJ2-7|-|TRBD1
TGTGCCAGCAGGATCCGGGACAGGGTCAACGAGCAGTACTTC
CASRIRDRVNEQYF
>TRBV7-3|TRBJ2-1|-|TRBD2
TGTGCCAGCAGCTTACTCGGGGGGGCCTTCAATGAGCAGTTCTTC
CASSLLGGAFNEQFF
>TRBV7-2|TRBJ1-6|-|-
TGTGCCAGCAGCCCGCGGGGCAGGGTGACACCCCTCCACTTT
CASSPRGRVTPLHF
>TRBV5-1|TRBJ2-3|-|TRBD2
TGCGCCAGCAGCTTGGCCTTTACTAGCGGGTCTAGTCACACGCAGTATTTT
CASSLAFTSGSSHTQYF
>TRBV5-4|TRBJ2-3|-|TRBD2
TGTGCCAGCAGCTGGGGACTAGCGGGGACCACAGATACGCAGTATTTT
CASSWGLAGTTDTQYF
>TRBV7-8|TRBJ2-6|few|-
TGTGCCAGCAGCTTAAGCTCTGGGGCCAACGTCCTGACTTTC
CASSLSSGANVLTF
>TRBV11-2|TRBJ2-5|-|-
TGTGCCTCCGACCCAAAGACAGGGAGGTCTGCAGAGACCCAGTACTTC
CASDPKTGRSAETQYF
>TRBV7-3|TRBJ2-5|-|TRBD2
TGTGCCAGCAGCCCCGGGAAGCGGGGGAGCCAAGAGACCCAGTACTTC
CASSPGKRGSQETQYF
>TRBV6-5|TRBJ1-1|-|-
TGTGCCAGCGGCACCGGGACGCAGAACACTGAAGCTTTCTTT
CASGTGTQNTEAFF
>TRBV5-1|TRBJ1-4|-|TRBD1
TGCGCCAGCAGCTTGGGGACAGGGCTCTTTAATGAAAAACTGTTTTTT
CASSLGTGLFNEKLFF
>TRBV6-5|TRBJ1-2|-|TRBD1
TGTGCCGGCCAGGACAGGGAAGGAGGCTATGGCTACACCTTC
CAGQDREGGYGYTF
>TRBV7-2|TRBJ1-4|-|-
TGTGCCAGCAGCCCCCGAAGGGGTGAAAAACTGTTTTTT
CASSPRRGEKLFF
>TRBV5-8|TRBJ1-2|-|-
TGTGCCAGCAGCTCCGGTTGGGGCTATGGCTACACCTTC
CASSSGWGYGYTF
>TRBV5-5|TRBJ1-6|-|TRBD1
TGTGCCAGCAGCTTGGGGTGGACAGGGGATTCACCCCTCCACTTT
CASSLGWTGDSPLHF
>TRBV5-1|TRBJ1-1|once|-
TGCGCCAGCAGCATAAACGTCCCTGAGAACACTGAAGCTTTCTTT
CASSINVPENTEAFF
>TRBV7-9|TRBJ2-3|-|TRBD2
TGTGCCAGCAGCCCCACTAGCGGGGGGGATACGCAGTATTTT
CASSPTSGGDTQYF
>TRBV5-4|TRBJ2-5|-|-
TGTGCCAGCAGCCCCCAAGAGACCCAGTACTTC
CASSPQETQYF
>TRBV27|TRBJ2-7|-|TRBD2
TGTGCCAGCAGTTTAAGGGATGTAGCGGGGGGAACTTTCTCCTACGAGCAGTACTTC
CASSLRDVAGGTFSYEQYF
>TRBV6-5|TRBJ1-2|-|-
TGTGCCAGCAGTTACGAAGGAGGATTTCTCAATGGCTACACCTTC
CASSYEGGFLNGYTF
>TRBV7-2|TRBJ1-1|few|TRBD1
TGTGCCAGCAGCTTAGAAGGGGGCGGGGAAGCTTTCTTT
CASSLEGGGEAFF
>TRBV28|TRBJ1-1|-|-
TGTGCCAGCAGTTTCGAAGACACTGAAGCTTTCTTT
CASSFEDTEAFF
>TRBV9|TRBJ1-4|-|TRBD1
TGTGCCAGCAGCCCTTCCCCAGGCCCGGGACAGGGGATATGGGAAAAACTGTTTTTT
CASSPSPGPGQGIWEKLFF
>TRBV9|TRBJ2-1|-|TRBD2
TGTGCCAGCAGCTCTAGCGGGGGATCCTACAATGAGCAGTTCTTC
CASSSSGGSYNEQFF
>TRBV7-2|TRBJ1-1|-|-
TGTGCCAGCATGAGGGTGAACACTGAAGCTTTCTTT
CASMRVNTEAFF
>TRBV9|TRBJ2-1|-|TRBD2
TGTGCCAGCAGTCCTAAACCAGCGGGGGACCGTGGGAATGAGCAGTTCTTC
CASSPKPAGDRGNEQFF
>TRBV7-2|TRBJ1-6|-|-
TGTGCCAGCAGCTTATATAGGGCAGCCGATTCACCCCTCCACTTT
CASSLYRAADSPLHF
>TRBV27|TRBJ1-2|-|TRBD1
TGTGCCAGTGGGGGGACAGTTTATCAAGGCTACACCTTC
CASGGTVYQGYTF
>TRBV6-1|TRBJ1-2|-|TRBD1
TGTGCCAGCAGTGAAGTAAGGACAGGGGAATCTGGCTACACCTTC
CASSEVRTGESGYTF
>TRBV5-5|TRBJ2-5|-|TRBD1
TGTGCCAGCAGCAGGGGACAGCCCCAAGAGACCCAGTACTTC
CASSRGQPQETQYF